Below, 2 T cell receptor beta chains from the same sample are listed, as sequenced in a study of vaccination and CD4 T cells after COVID-19. Each CDR3 protein is one row after TCRdb ran MiXCR on the PCR reads. The data hold about 31,000 distinct CDR3 sequences, with more than 40% observed a single time. Described time point: late sampling 161 to 241 days after vaccination in three convalescent patients. The material was CD4+ T cells from blood, obtained about 7 months after SARS-CoV-2 vaccination. The receptor source for this set is a human donor who had recovered from COVID-19.

In this sample, this clonotype turned up a few times. V usage is TRBV7-2 and J usage is TRBJ2-5; D is tentatively TRBD1 or TRBD2 (6 bases each). Per the germline V gene, CDR1 is SGHTA and CDR2 is FQGNSA. The V gene lost 5 bases and the J gene lost 5 bases, with 15 bases spanning the gap. The CDR3 length is 14 residues. The CDR3 sequence is CASSGPGGRETQYF. The CDR3 region has the DNA TGTGCCAGCAGCGGTCCTGGGGGGCGTGAGACCCAGTACTTC.

V gene TRBV2 combines with J gene TRBJ1-5; 10 positions match TRBD1. With 6 bases clipped from V and 7 bases from J, the junction kept 9 bases outside the gene matches. The germline gives CDR1 SNHLY, CDR2 FYNNEI. This CDR3 comprises 15 residues. The CDR3 coding sequence is TGTGCCAGCAGCCGAACCGGGACAGGGGTCCAGCCCCAGCATTTT. It codes for CASSRTGTGVQPQHF.